Listed here are 13 T cell receptor beta chains from one sample, sequenced in a study of T cell responses to AZD1222 COVID-19 vaccine. Clones were read by immunoSEQ multiplex PCR, and TCRdb kept only the in-frame ones, dropping some. This sample has roughly 150,000 clones, with roughly 89% found just once. Sequenced material: peripheral blood, taken 28 days after the second AZD1222 dose. Receptors were obtained from an adult who received the AZD1222 COVID-19 vaccine.

The chain combines TRBV5-4 with TRBJ2-7; a weak D match, TRBD2 (6 bases). CDR1 and CDR2 (germline): SGHNT, YYREEE (reference sequence). CDR3 length equals 13 residues. The V and J ends lost 0 bases and 3 bases respectively, with 7 bases between them. CDR3 protein: CASSLEAGYEQYF. The CDR3 DNA reads TGTGCCAGCAGCTTGGAAGCGGGCTACGAGCAGTACTTC.

V usage is TRBV28 and J usage is TRBJ1-1, with 7 bases aligning to TRBD1. Germline V gene sequence: CDR1 MDHEN, CDR2 SYDVKM. V was clipped by 2 bases and J by 0 bases; unmatched bases: 6. The CDR3 is 16 residues long. CDR3 in DNA: TGTGCCAGCAGTTTACCCCAGGGGGTGATGAACACTGAAGCTTTCTTT. It translates to CASSLPQGVMNTEAFF.

The rearrangement links TRBV15 to TRBJ1-4; no reliable D call. CDR3 length: 15 amino acids. With 2 bases removed from V and 8 bases from J, the gap between germline ends came to 15 bases. Germline CDR1 is LNHNV and CDR2 is YYDKDF (reference sequence). CDR3 sequence reads: CATSRTYATGEKLFF. The CDR3 region has the DNA TGTGCCACCAGCAGAACGTACGCTACCGGGGAAAAACTGTTTTTT.

The J gene is TRBJ2-1, the V gene TRBV5-4; TRBD1 aligns across 8 bases. This CDR3 contains 14 residues. Germline assignment: CDR1 SGHNT and CDR2 YYREEE (reference sequence). Trimming removed 5 bases from V and 8 bases from J; junction bases left unmatched: 9. CDR3 region: CASRARTGRDEQFF. CDR3 sequence (DNA): TGTGCCAGCAGGGCCCGGACAGGGCGGGATGAGCAGTTCTTC.

The rearrangement joins TRBV10-3 to TRBJ1-1, with TRBD1 matching over 7 bases. The V gene end was trimmed by 9 bases and the J gene end by 4 bases; junction bases not matched to a gene: 8. This CDR3 comprises 13 residues. In germline, CDR1 is ENHRY, CDR2 SYGVKD. The CDR3 here is CAIQGRPGTEAFF. For the CDR3, the DNA is TGTGCCATACAGGGGCGCCCGGGCACTGAAGCTTTCTTT.

The CDR3 DNA follows: TGTGCCATCGGTCCGGCCTCAGGCGGCTACACCTTC. It encodes CAIGPASGGYTF. The chain joins TRBV10-3 to TRBJ1-2, with D unresolved. Germline assignment: CDR1 ENHRY and CDR2 SYGVKD. The CDR3 has 12 residues. Trimming shortened V by 8 bases and J by 8 bases, and 15 bases separated the two germline ends.

This sequence joins TRBV7-9 and TRBJ1-2; no definite D call. The CDR3 sequence is 12 residues long. CDR1 and CDR2 from the germline V gene are SEHNR and FQNEAQ (reference sequence). The germline V and J ends were trimmed by 5 bases and 8 bases, with 12 bases remaining between them. CDR3 coding DNA: TGTGCCAGCAGCCCCCGCGGTCTCGGCTACACCTTC. Translation gives CASSPRGLGYTF.

This sequence joins TRBV5-4 and TRBJ2-7; D uncertain. The CDR3 is made up of 12 amino acids. V was pared by 0 bases and J by 6 bases, with 7 bases between. Germline V gene data show CDR1 as SGHNT and CDR2 as YYREEE (reference sequence). In nucleotides, the CDR3 is TGTGCCAGCAGCTTGGCCGGGTCCGAGCAGTACTTC. It codes for CASSLAGSEQYF.

In this sample, this clone turned up once. This chain links TRBV29-1 with TRBJ1-2, with D tentatively TRBD1 (6 bases). Germline CDR1 and CDR2: SQVTM and ANQGSEA. This CDR3 has 14 residues. V lost 3 bases and J 8 bases, leaving 19 bases between the germline ends. The CDR3 loop is CSVDPGRGLGGYTF. DNA of the CDR3: TGCAGCGTTGATCCAGGCAGGGGCCTTGGAGGCTACACCTTC.

The chain uses TRBV11-3 and TRBJ2-7; possible D gene TRBD2, 6 bases. CDR3 size: 13 residues. The V and J ends lost 2 bases and 4 bases respectively, with 9 bases between them. Looked up from germline, CDR1 is SGHNT and CDR2 is YENEEA. Written as DNA, the CDR3 is TGTGCCAGCAGCTTAAAGGGAGGATACGAGCAGTACTTC. Residues: CASSLKGGYEQYF.

The chain employs TRBV10-2 and TRBJ1-3; 12 bases align to TRBD1. The CDR3 covers 16 residues. Germline assignment: CDR1 WSHSY and CDR2 SAAADI. With 2 bases clipped from V and 4 bases from J, the junction kept 3 bases outside the gene matches. The CDR3 protein is CASSEGDRGLGNTIYF. CDR3 DNA sequence: TGCGCCAGCAGTGAGGGGGACAGGGGGCTCGGAAACACCATATATTTT.

The chain couples TRBV5-4 to TRBJ2-5; D call uncertain. Trimming removed 0 bases from V and 2 bases from J, with 11 bases in between. The CDR3 contains 15 residues. The germline V gene has CDR1 SGHNT and CDR2 YYREEE (reference sequence). The CDR3 spells CASSLGGPGQETQYF. The CDR3 bases are TGTGCCAGCAGCTTGGGGGGTCCCGGGCAAGAGACCCAGTACTTC.

The chain joins TRBV18 to TRBJ2-1, with D perhaps TRBD1 or TRBD2 (5 bases each). V was cut by 8 bases and J by 7 bases, with 15 bases left in between. This CDR3 region has 13 residues. Per the germline V gene, CDR1 is KGHSH and CDR2 is LQKENI. The CDR3 DNA follows: TGTGCCAGCCTCCGAGGGGCTAGTAATGAGCAGTTCTTC. Encoded protein: CASLRGASNEQFF.